These T cell receptor beta chains were read from a single sample in a study of blood T cell repertoires in COVID-19. The protocol was immunoSEQ multiplex PCR, while the TCRdb copy is restricted to in-frame clones and leaves out a portion. Counted here are tens of thousands of clones, about four fifths occurring once; the ten biggest clones make up 35% to 55%. Material for sequencing was peripheral blood. The origin of the receptors is a woman older than 75 with acute or convalescent COVID-19. CDR3s include the opening cysteine and the closing phenylalanine or tryptophan. D genes are given only for firm matches. Rows give clone size only sometimes, using once, few, many, or a class for an expanded clone.

TRBV5-5	TRBD1	.	TRBJ1-2	CASSAGQGRYGYTF	TGTGCCAGCAGCGCTGGACAGGGACGCTATGGCTACACCTTC
TRBV28	.	.	TRBJ1-6	CASSLIQGVSYNSPLHF	TGTGCCAGCAGTCTGATTCAGGGCGTCTCCTATAATTCACCCCTCCACTTT
TRBV6-5	TRBD1	few	TRBJ1-6	CASSYQGDRDSPLHF	TGTGCCAGCAGTTACCAAGGGGACAGGGATTCACCCCTCCACTTT
TRBV5-1	TRBD1	once	TRBJ1-6	CASRQGVNSPLHF	TGCGCCAGCAGGCAGGGGGTGAATTCACCCCTCCACTTT
TRBV2	TRBD1	once	TRBJ1-3	CASSLQGEGNTIYF	TGTGCCAGCAGTTTACAGGGGGAAGGAAACACCATATATTTT
TRBV7-8	.	.	TRBJ1-5	CASSLAGHYGGEPQHF	TGTGCCAGCAGCTTAGCAGGCCACTACGGGGGGGAGCCCCAGCATTTT
TRBV19	TRBD2	once	TRBJ2-3	CASSRLADPTDTQYF	TGTGCCAGTAGTAGGCTAGCGGACCCCACAGATACGCAGTATTTT
TRBV3-1/TRBV3-2	.	few	TRBJ2-3	CASSRGGSTDTQYF	TGTGCCAGCAGCCGGGGCGGTAGCACAGATACGCAGTATTTT
TRBV11-2	.	few	TRBJ2-5	CASSFSRETQYF	TGTGCCAGCAGCTTTAGCCGGGAGACCCAGTACTTC
TRBV7-2	TRBD2	.	TRBJ2-4	CASSSASLAGVQNIQYF	TGTGCCAGCAGCTCCGCATCACTAGCGGGGGTTCAAAACATTCAGTACTTC
TRBV6-5	.	.	TRBJ1-6	CASSRSSYNSPLHF	TGTGCCAGCAGTAGGAGCTCCTATAATTCACCCCTCCACTTT
TRBV4-2	.	.	TRBJ1-2	CASSQTTGPANYGYTF	TGTGCCAGCAGCCAAACTACAGGGCCAGCTAACTATGGCTACACCTTC
TRBV4-1	.	.	TRBJ2-1	CASSAGEGTKQFF	TGCGCCAGCAGCGCCGGCGAGGGGACAAAGCAGTTCTTC
TRBV5-1	TRBD1	once	TRBJ1-1	CASSLAGAGQGTEAFF	TGCGCCAGCAGCTTGGCCGGGGCGGGACAGGGCACTGAAGCTTTCTTT
TRBV30	TRBD1	.	TRBJ2-4	CAWSVTGGNIQYF	TGTGCCTGGAGTGTAACAGGGGGAAACATTCAGTACTTC
TRBV6-1	.	.	TRBJ2-7	CASSEATISPYEQYF	TGTGCCAGCAGTGAAGCGACTATTAGCCCCTACGAGCAGTACTTC
TRBV5-4	.	.	TRBJ2-1	CASSLEGTEQFF	TGTGCCAGCAGCTTGGAAGGGACAGAGCAGTTCTTC
TRBV5-1	.	.	TRBJ2-7	CASSLGGVGNEQYF	TGCGCCAGCAGCTTGGGGGGCGTGGGGAACGAGCAGTACTTC
TRBV3-1/TRBV3-2	.	.	TRBJ2-7	CASSQQSYEQYF	TGTGCCAGCAGCCAACAGTCCTACGAGCAGTACTTC
TRBV12-3/TRBV12-4	.	.	TRBJ1-1	CASSLGREAFF	TGTGCCAGCAGTTTAGGGAGGGAAGCTTTCTTT
TRBV6-5	TRBD1	.	TRBJ1-2	CASRNSQGAGGYTF	TGTGCCAGCAGGAATTCACAGGGGGCAGGTGGCTACACCTTC
TRBV12-5	.	once	TRBJ2-2	CASGLVLRRNTGELFF	TGTGCTAGTGGTTTGGTACTGAGGAGGAACACCGGGGAGCTGTTTTTT
TRBV7-2	TRBD2	.	TRBJ2-1	CASSSPGLGAGNEQFF	TGTGCCAGCAGCTCTCCGGGACTAGGGGCGGGGAATGAGCAGTTCTTC